The entry below describes one TCR beta chain. This clonotype was picked up a small number of times. Its antigen has not been determined. No much larger clone is present one base from it, and per-base qualities are unavailable. The data derive from a study of CD8 T cells in ankylosing spondylitis (dated by TCRdb to the late 2010s). As for the study more broadly: The study profiled T cell receptor beta repertoires in healthy donors and ankylosing spondylitis patients to find disease-linked TCR variants. In total, the full study cohort was made up of 108 healthy donors and 25 ankylosing spondylitis patients. Peripheral blood samples were taken, and synovial fluid was additionally collected from ankylosing spondylitis patients.

TCRdb records Illumina HiSeq 2500 as the sequencer. Quantitative 5'-RACE with molecular barcodes was used to prepare TCR beta libraries. In the source study's methods: Disease-linked TCR variants were identified with a new computational method built on a probabilistic model of VDJ rearrangement. Clones were called with MiXCR by TCRdb after fastp trimmed the public reads at Q25, and only in-frame beta chains were retained. Each entry merges the rows of one CDR3 protein and shows their most common DNA and genes. Clone size and V and J calls follow TCRdb, not the original study. In this sample the table shows over 700,000 distinct CDR3 sequences, around a fifth of which occur a single time. The top ten hold around 19% of the sample. The CDR3 goes from the cysteine to the phenylalanine over 13 residues. CDR3 DNA is the only sequence kept; it has 39 bases, read in frame from the first base. Taken from the germline V gene, the CDR1 and CDR2 loops are ENHRY and SYGVKD. V ends up 10 bases short and J 3 bases short, with an unmatched junction base count of 4.

What the study reported, not specific to this receptor: Blood from ankylosing spondylitis patients appeared to be characterized by a TCR beta motif composed of eight highly homologous amino acid variants. Significant enrichment of the disease-linked clones was reported in matched synovial fluid samples from ankylosing spondylitis patients. Some of the motif variants had been reported before in the synovial fluid and blood of reactive arthritis patients, a finding that suggests common disease-initiation mechanisms. The disease-linked clones had a CD8+ phenotype and were found at relatively low frequencies in peripheral blood.

The sample taken for sequencing was blood, either unsorted or a sorted T cell fraction (not recorded which). In this chain, TRBV10-3 is recombined with TRBJ1-5; 9 bases in the junction line up with TRBD1. This clonotype originated in a male donor with ankylosing spondylitis. This receptor has the CDR3 CATGTGNNQPQHF. The nucleotide sequence reads TGTGCCACCGGGACAGGGAACAATCAGCCCCAGCATTTT.